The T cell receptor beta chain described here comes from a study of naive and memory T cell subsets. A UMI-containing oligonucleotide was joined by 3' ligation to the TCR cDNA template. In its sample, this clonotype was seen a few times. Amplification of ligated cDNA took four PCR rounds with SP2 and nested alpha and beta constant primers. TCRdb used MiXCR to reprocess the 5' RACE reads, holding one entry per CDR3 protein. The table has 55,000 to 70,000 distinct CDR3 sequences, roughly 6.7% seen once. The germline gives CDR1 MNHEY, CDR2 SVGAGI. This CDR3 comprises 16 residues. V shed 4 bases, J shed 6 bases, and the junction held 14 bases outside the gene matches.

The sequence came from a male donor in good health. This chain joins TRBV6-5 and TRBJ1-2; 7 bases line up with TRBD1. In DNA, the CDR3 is TGTGCCAGCAGTTCCCCCCCAGGGGGATCCTTGAATGGCTACACCTTC. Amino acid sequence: CASSSPPGGSLNGYTF.